These T cell receptor beta chains were read from a single sample in a study of identical twins. Each CDR3 protein is one row after TCRdb ran MiXCR on the 5' RACE reads. The table includes around 1.7 million distinct CDR3 sequences, around a third detected once. The sequencing sample was made of cord blood. The source is a newborn girl in good health. CDR3s include the opening cysteine and the closing phenylalanine or tryptophan. Each record gives: J gene, V gene, CDR3 protein.

J: TRBJ2-3; V: TRBV21-1; CDR3: CASSKVQGSTDTQYF
J: TRBJ1-2; V: TRBV6-6; CDR3: CASSYRGQPSSGYTF
J: TRBJ2-7; V: TRBV20-1; CDR3: CSARDDPYYEQYF
J: TRBJ2-5; V: TRBV11-2; CDR3: CASSSPAGYQETQYF
J: TRBJ2-3; V: TRBV6-5; CDR3: CACSYSLADMTGTDTQYF
J: TRBJ1-5; V: TRBV12-3/TRBV12-4; CDR3: CASSIQGMRNQPQHF
J: TRBJ2-6; V: TRBV27; CDR3: CASSLRIGQAGANVLTF
J: TRBJ2-3; V: TRBV19; CDR3: CASSGIHSTDTQYF
J: TRBJ2-3; V: TRBV5-1; CDR3: CASSWDGTDTQYF
J: TRBJ2-3; V: TRBV5-1; CDR3: CASSLFRETDTQYF
J: TRBJ1-2; V: TRBV5-6; CDR3: CASSAYPGTPHRRYGYTF
J: TRBJ2-2; V: TRBV12-3/TRBV12-4; CDR3: CASSPFQRENTGELFF
J: TRBJ2-5; V: TRBV9; CDR3: CASSVLAGEDNEQYF
J: TRBJ1-4; V: TRBV10-3; CDR3: CAISNRDRDEKLFF
J: TRBJ1-2; V: TRBV20-1; CDR3: CSARDSGTAYGYTF
J: TRBJ2-7; V: TRBV20-1; CDR3: CSATSAGSYEQYF
J: TRBJ2-6; V: TRBV19; CDR3: CASSIGHSGANVLTF
J: TRBJ2-5; V: TRBV7-6; CDR3: CASSLRIQDTQYF
J: TRBJ2-3; V: TRBV13; CDR3: CASSQPTGGQDTQYF
J: TRBJ2-3; V: TRBV4-2; CDR3: CASSQVSRTGAGTDTQYF
J: TRBJ2-5; V: TRBV7-9; CDR3: CASSPFPALAGASETQYF
J: TRBJ2-1; V: TRBV28; CDR3: CASSERNTYEQFF
J: TRBJ2-7; V: TRBV9; CDR3: CASSFQTGGYHEQYF
J: TRBJ1-1; V: TRBV4-2; CDR3: CASSQSLGRRGRGNTEAFF
J: TRBJ2-1; V: TRBV11-2; CDR3: CASSLGLAGKNEQFF
J: TRBJ1-5; V: TRBV6-5; CDR3: CASSYGRHSNQPQHF
J: TRBJ1-2; V: TRBV7-9; CDR3: CASSLVDRGGYTF
J: TRBJ2-1; V: TRBV27; CDR3: CASSLPGTRGNEQFF
J: TRBJ2-3; V: TRBV11-2; CDR3: CASSIGQASTDTQYF
J: TRBJ2-4; V: TRBV11-2; CDR3: CASSFSDWAVGAKNIQYF
J: TRBJ2-1; V: TRBV5-1; CDR3: CASSLGLAGGLNEQFF
J: TRBJ2-7; V: TRBV4-2; CDR3: CASSQDPPRPYEQYF
J: TRBJ2-1; V: TRBV3-1; CDR3: CASSPRLDTYNEQFF
J: TRBJ1-4; V: TRBV20-1; CDR3: CSAPPTGGNEKLFF
J: TRBJ1-6; V: TRBV30; CDR3: CAWSAGRGSYNSPLHF
J: TRBJ2-3; V: TRBV6-5; CDR3: CASSYSRTSGRARDTQYF
J: TRBJ2-7; V: TRBV5-6; CDR3: CASSFQREVQYF
J: TRBJ2-1; V: TRBV12-3/TRBV12-4; CDR3: CASSWRLAGGSSYNEQFF
J: TRBJ2-2; V: TRBV4-2; CDR3: CASSQRLAGLNTGELFF
J: .; V: TRBV10-3; CDR3: CAIRDVLAVHYEQYF
J: TRBJ2-7; V: TRBV5-6; CDR3: CASSSNNNHLYRRDYEQYF
J: TRBJ2-2; V: TRBV5-1; CDR3: CASSSLDSRTGELFF
J: TRBJ2-7; V: TRBV4-1; CDR3: CASAEQQLSYEQYF
J: TRBJ1-1; V: TRBV29-1; CDR3: CSVEVVRDGDTEAFF
J: TRBJ2-4; V: TRBV20-1; CDR3: CSARVMIYNEQYF
J: TRBJ1-6; V: TRBV20-1; CDR3: CSAPDDRVSSYNSPLHF
J: TRBJ2-5; V: TRBV9; CDR3: CASSAFLETQYF
J: TRBJ2-3; V: TRBV2; CDR3: CASSDGVPDTQYF
J: TRBJ1-1; V: TRBV27; CDR3: CASSSGGRDEAFF
J: TRBJ1-1; V: TRBV5-1; CDR3: CASSLGRGIIGNTEAFF
J: TRBJ2-1; V: TRBV5-1; CDR3: CTSSLTPLAGLRFEQFF
J: TRBJ1-1; V: TRBV20-1; CDR3: CSARDPNQNTEAFF
J: TRBJ2-3; V: TRBV6-1; CDR3: CASTRRLAGGSSTDTQYF
J: TRBJ2-1; V: TRBV29-1; CDR3: CSVVETAAYEQFF
J: TRBJ2-6; V: TRBV4-2; CDR3: CASSQVLPNSGANVLTF
J: TRBJ1-2; V: TRBV12-3/TRBV12-4; CDR3: CASSFQGQGPNYGYTF
J: TRBJ2-3; V: TRBV12-3/TRBV12-4; CDR3: CASSFAGEYLTDTQYF
J: TRBJ2-1; V: TRBV5-1; CDR3: CASSLVGLAVSYNEQFF
J: TRBJ1-5; V: TRBV20-1; CDR3: CSATPTGRILNSNQPQHF
J: TRBJ1-4; V: TRBV12-3/TRBV12-4; CDR3: CASSKGPGQGGWEKLFF